Shown below are 12 T cell receptor beta chains from a single sample sequenced in a study of CD4 and CD8 cells across lung adenocarcinoma regions. One entry per CDR3 protein results from TCRdb running MiXCR on the PCR reads. The profile covers around 3,600 distinct CDR3 sequences, with 64% appearing a single time and roughly 18% taken by the ten largest. The sample consisted of CD4+ T cells from the margin of a lung tumor. Receptors originate from a male donor with lung adenocarcinoma. The CD4 and CD8 labels of this study may be unreliable.

The V and J genes are TRBV6-1 and TRBJ2-1; 7 nucleotides align to TRBD1. The germline CDR1 and CDR2 sequences are MNHNS and SASEGT. Losses at the gene ends were 6 bases for V and 8 bases for J; bases not matched to a gene: 13. CDR3 size: 15 residues. The CDR3 loop is CASSTGTVLSHEQFF. The CDR3 nucleotides are TGTGCCAGCAGCACCGGGACAGTTTTATCCCATGAGCAGTTCTTC.

The chain links TRBV4-2 to TRBJ1-1; D is unresolved. The CDR3 contains 12 residues. Trimming cost V 1 base and J 3 bases, with 3 bases left between them. CDR1 is LGHNA, CDR2 YNFKEQ, per germline. The CDR3 coding sequence is TGTGCCAGCAGCCAAGTGGACACTGAAGCTTTCTTT. This gives the protein CASSQVDTEAFF.

V usage is TRBV11-2 and J usage is TRBJ2-5; 9 bases map to TRBD2. The J call may be in error: the DNA end matches TRBJ2-4 better. Germline loops: CDR1 SGHAT, CDR2 FQNNGV. This CDR3 region has 14 residues. CDR3 DNA sequence: TGTGCCAGCAGCTTAGTTAGCGGGAGTTCCATTCAGTACTTC. This translates into CASSLVSGSSIQYF.

J is TRBJ2-5 and V is TRBV11-3; D is perhaps TRBD1 (5 bases). The J call may be mistaken, given a closer DNA end match to TRBJ2-7. The CDR3 length is 14 residues. The germline V gene encodes CDR1 SGHNT and CDR2 YENEEA. In DNA, the CDR3 is TGTGCCAGCAGCCAAAACCCCGTAGGGGACGAGCAGTACTTC. It yields the protein CASSQNPVGDEQYF.

CDR3 protein: CASSQDWGRVSSYNEQFF. Here the CDR3 DNA reads TGCGCCAGCAGCCAAGATTGGGGACGGGTGAGCTCCTACAATGAGCAGTTCTTC. The rearrangement links TRBV4-1 to TRBJ2-1; either TRBD1 or TRBD2 may supply D (5 bases each). The CDR3 runs to 18 residues. The germline gives CDR1 MGHRA, CDR2 YSYEKL. Trimming cost V 0 bases and J 0 bases, with 15 bases left between them.

The chain joins TRBV6-1 to TRBJ2-1; D might be TRBD1 or TRBD2, each matching 5 bases. CDR3 length: 13 residues. V was shortened by 2 bases and J by 12 bases, with 14 bases between the two germline ends. The germline gives CDR1 MNHNS, CDR2 SASEGT. CDR3 loop: CASSELGPSWQFF. The CDR3, as DNA: TGTGCCAGCAGTGAACTGGGACCTAGTTGGCAGTTCTTC.

This chain connects TRBV6-5 to TRBJ2-7; the match to TRBD2 covers 13 bases. The J call may be in error: the DNA end matches TRBJ2-1 better. The CDR3 is 16 amino acids. The V gene's germline CDR1 is MNHEY and CDR2 SVGAGI. The CDR3 region is CASSYSTSGRSNEQFF. The CDR3 bases are TGTGCCAGCAGTTACTCGACTAGCGGGAGGAGCAATGAGCAGTTCTTC.

CDR3 amino acids: CASSPGGGGVYEQYF. Written as DNA, the CDR3 is TGTGCCAGCAGCCCAGGGGGGGGTGGGGTCTACGAGCAGTACTTC. This sequence joins TRBV7-2 and TRBJ2-5, with D perhaps assigned TRBD1 or TRBD2 (7 bases each). The DNA end is more similar to TRBJ2-7, so the J call may be wrong. The CDR3 sequence is 15 residues long. Germline CDR1 SGHTA, CDR2 FQGNSA.

The chain is built from TRBV6-1 and TRBJ2-1; 11 bases line up with TRBD2. V lost 7 bases, J lost 7 bases, and 9 bases stayed unmatched. Germline CDR1 is MNHNS and CDR2 is SASEGT. CDR3 size: 15 residues. CDR3 DNA: TGTGCCAGCATCTTTCGACTAGCGGGATCTAATGAGCAGTTCTTC. The encoded protein is CASIFRLAGSNEQFF.

The chain employs TRBV6-1 and TRBJ2-1, with a possible D match to TRBD1 (5 bases). Germline V gene lookup returns CDR1 MNHNS and CDR2 SASEGT. There are 14 residues in the CDR3. V was clipped by 5 bases and J by 10 bases, with 18 bases between them. The CDR3 DNA reads as TGTGCCAGCAGTCTTACAGGCAGCTCCTACGAGCAGTTCTTC. This gives the protein CASSLTGSSYEQFF.

By sample share, this clonotype is medium-sized. The rearrangement uses TRBV7-8 and TRBJ2-5; the D gene is possibly TRBD2 (6 bases). The CDR3 extends over 14 amino acids. Trimming took 5 bases from V and 3 from J, leaving 13 bases between them. The germline V gene encodes CDR1 SGHVS and CDR2 FQNEAQ. In nucleotides, the CDR3 is TGTGCCAGCAGCCCCCTGGGGGGAAAAGAGACCCAGTACTTC. It codes for CASSPLGGKETQYF.

The chain couples TRBV25-1 to TRBJ2-4; either TRBD1 or TRBD2 may fit D (5 bases each). The CDR3 extends over 16 amino acids. Trimming removed 4 bases at V and 13 bases at J, with 26 bases between. CDR1 and CDR2 (germline): MGHDK, SYGVNS. This CDR3 reads CASSASGRWARDTQYF. CDR3 bases: TGTGCCAGCAGTGCGTCGGGGCGATGGGCCAGAGACACGCAGTACTTC.